A selection of T cell receptor beta chains follows, all from one sample in a study of early T cells in non-severe SARS-CoV-2 infection. TCRdb processed the 5' RACE reads anew with MiXCR; each CDR3 protein has one entry. The sample contains about 100,000 distinct CDR3 sequences, about 13% of which appear only once. Sequenced: whole blood. The receptors originated from an adult who was a healthcare worker with PCR-confirmed SARS-CoV-2 infection or an uninfected control (not recorded which). Both conserved end residues are part of each CDR3. Each record gives: V gene, CDR3 protein.

TRBV29-1 | CSASGLAGGHMNNEQFF
TRBV12-2 | CASRPPTRGQTPSGANVLTF
TRBV11-2 | CASSPLRGNLLEQYF
TRBV7-9 | CASSPTPSGTEAFF
TRBV2 | CASRGSGTTHSYEQYF
TRBV10-2 | CASSEVRGRFF
TRBV5-5 | CASSLGQGIRQPQHF
TRBV20-1 | CSARHDRRSEAFF
TRBV19 | CASRSTGWNTEAFF
TRBV7-6 | CASSSGLPNTEAFF
TRBV11-2 | CASSRGWGSYNSPLHF
TRBV6-6 | CATRKDSGANVLTF
TRBV11-2 | CASSPRTGGKETQYF
TRBV6-1 | CASSEEVRAFSSYEQYF
TRBV20-1 | CSARRQGWNTEAFF
TRBV28 | CASSLWGTGEAFF
TRBV7-9 | CASSSQQGVGGYTF
TRBV19 | CASSMGTGQGNTEAFF
TRBV6-6 | CASSSSGLLDEQFF
TRBV6-2/TRBV6-3 | CASSPIHQPQHF
TRBV2 | CASSPQGPQHF
TRBV28 | CASVAGPLNTEAFF
TRBV28 | CASRDRLTLISAQYF
TRBV11-2 | CASSLYRGQGRGKLFF
TRBV18 | CASSPIQRNPPGELFF
TRBV3-1 | CASSQGPGQTYF
TRBV6-5 | CASSRAVAYEQYF
TRBV29-1 | CSVAWNPRGGETQYF
TRBV6-2/TRBV6-3 | CASSYVSSAEAFF
TRBV5-1 | CASRWENTGELFF
TRBV5-6 | CASSFSPLRRGGNQPQHF
TRBV6-6 | CASSLGTEQFF
TRBV27 | CASSLSRKTGYSPLHF
TRBV20-1 | CSARLAGKYNEQFF
TRBV29-1 | CSVRYGSNYGYTF
TRBV28 | CASSTPAAGENQPQHF
TRBV13 | CASSQFGGNTGELFF
TRBV20-1 | CSARPTRVNSWQPQHF
TRBV27 | CASWDYNEQFF
TRBV5-6 | CASSLEGRSGELFF
TRBV28 | CASRKRQAPLDF
TRBV7-9 | CASSLEPSLDTGELFF
TRBV18 | CASSPPPQETQYF
TRBV19 | CASSDTVNTEAFF
TRBV7-9 | CASSGQTTMNTEAFF
TRBV11-2 | CASSFRRTAGELFF
TRBV27 | CASSSSRDYEQYF
TRBV29-1 | CSVGLYNEQFF
TRBV29-1 | CSAGSHYEQYF
TRBV11-2 | CASSLVPREQYF
TRBV21-1 | CASSKGPSSGNTIYF
TRBV7-8 | CASSFTGTGSPLHF
TRBV3-1 | CASSQEAPGGFEKLFF
TRBV28 | CASSLYTGAYEQYF
TRBV6-6 | CASSSPGQGGEKLFF